Below, 9 T cell receptor beta chains from the same sample are listed, as sequenced in a study of T cell responses to AZD1222 COVID-19 vaccine. Sequencing was performed with immunoSEQ multiplex PCR; in TCRdb, only in-frame clones are kept and a portion is missing. The table records about 48,000 clones, 89% of them present only once. This specimen was peripheral blood, taken 28 days after the second AZD1222 dose. These receptor sequences come from an adult who received the AZD1222 COVID-19 vaccine.

V and J are TRBV2 and TRBJ1-2, with D uncertain. V was pared by 7 bases and J by 3 bases, with 12 bases between. The CDR3 has 13 amino acids. The germline V gene encodes CDR1 SNHLY and CDR2 FYNNEI. The CDR3 bases are TGTGCCAGCACTCTCTCTGCCTACTATGGCTACACCTTC. Its protein product is CASTLSAYYGYTF.

V and J are TRBV7-2 and TRBJ2-4; D may be TRBD1 (6 bases). Germline V gives CDR1 SGHTA, CDR2 FQGNSA. V lost 5 bases to trimming and J lost 5 bases, with 16 bases between them. This CDR3 is 15 amino acids long. The CDR3 DNA is TGTGCCAGCAGCCCGATTAGATACAGGGAAAACATTCAGTACTTC. It encodes CASSPIRYRENIQYF.

This clone has just one count. V is TRBV9 and J is TRBJ2-7; D not resolved. The germline V gene has CDR1 SGDLS and CDR2 YYNGEE. Trimming removed 0 bases from V and 4 bases from J, with 14 bases in between. The CDR3 has 15 residues. This chain's CDR3 is CASSVELGYVYEQYF. CDR3 nucleotide sequence: TGTGCCAGCAGCGTAGAGTTAGGGTATGTGTACGAGCAGTACTTC.

This chain connects TRBV27 to TRBJ2-7; 9 positions agree with TRBD1. Per the germline V gene, CDR1 is MNHEY and CDR2 is SMNVEV (reference sequence). The CDR3 is made up of 18 amino acids. Losses at the gene ends were 2 bases for V and 5 bases for J; bases not matched to a gene: 16. The CDR3 sequence: CASSLNWEGTGRFDEQYF. CDR3 bases: TGTGCCAGCAGTTTAAATTGGGAGGGGACAGGGAGGTTTGACGAGCAGTACTTC.

V and J are TRBV7-9 and TRBJ1-4; 8 bases align to TRBD1. The junction had 8 bases not matched to a gene; V was cut back by 0 bases and J by 8 bases. The CDR3 extends over 16 amino acids. CDR1 is SEHNR and CDR2 is FQNEAQ in the germline V gene (reference sequence). Written as DNA, the CDR3 is TGTGCCAGCAGCTTAGCGATACAGGGGGTTGGCGAAAAACTGTTTTTT. Residues: CASSLAIQGVGEKLFF.

The chain joins TRBV28 to TRBJ1-1; tentatively, D is TRBD1 (6 bases). Trimming removed 8 bases from V and 7 bases from J, with 11 bases in between. The CDR3 contains 11 residues. Germline loops: CDR1 MDHEN, CDR2 SYDVKM. This CDR3 is CASGSGVEAFF. DNA for the CDR3: TGTGCCAGCGGATCAGGGGTTGAAGCTTTCTTT.

This clone has a single count. As DNA, the CDR3 is TGTGCCAGCAGCTTATTCGCAGTGTCCTATAATTCACCCCTCCACTTT. It translates to CASSLFAVSYNSPLHF. This sequence joins TRBV7-2 and TRBJ1-6, with D unresolved. This CDR3 has 16 residues. The V gene's germline CDR1 is SGHTA and CDR2 FQGNSA. Trimming left V 2 bases short and J 1 base short, with 9 bases between.

J is TRBJ2-7 and V is TRBV6-1; TRBD2 matches at 12 bases. CDR3 length: 17 residues. V lost 4 bases to trimming and J lost 3 bases; unmatched junction nucleotides: 10. CDR1 is MNHNS and CDR2 is SASEGT in the germline V gene. CDR3 in DNA: TGTGCCAGCAGTGTGGTCCTAGCGGGAGGGGTCGGCTACGAGCAGTACTTC. It is translated as CASSVVLAGGVGYEQYF.

The chain recombines TRBV24-1 with TRBJ2-3; the match to TRBD1 covers 9 bases. Germline V gives CDR1 KGHDR, CDR2 SFDVKD. The CDR3 extends over 18 amino acids. With 0 bases clipped from V and 4 bases from J, the junction kept 10 bases outside the gene matches. CDR3 loop: CATSDLQGRDREADTQYF. DNA for the CDR3: TGTGCCACCAGTGATTTGCAAGGCCGGGACAGGGAGGCAGATACGCAGTATTTT.